These 31 T cell receptor beta chains were sequenced from one sample in a study of CD8 T cells in ankylosing spondylitis. Antigens of these TCRs are unknown. TCRdb re-called the 5' RACE reads with MiXCR, one entry per CDR3 protein. The data contain 200,000 to 250,000 distinct CDR3 sequences, 15% to 20% of them singletons. General observations from the study: Characteristic of ankylosing spondylitis blood, it appeared, was a TCR beta motif comprising roughly eight highly homologous variants.

Input material: blood, either unsorted or a sorted T cell fraction (not recorded which). These receptors all come from a male donor with ankylosing spondylitis.

This clonotype was seen ten or more times. CDR3 in amino acids: CSAWGGESYEQYF. The CDR3 coding sequence is TGCAGTGCTTGGGGGGGAGAGTCCTACGAGCAGTACTTC. The chain is built from TRBV20-1 and TRBJ2-7; 7 bases line up with TRBD2. V shed 5 bases, J shed 1 base, and the junction held 5 bases outside the gene matches. The CDR3 is 13 residues long. CDR1 DFQATT and CDR2 SNEGSKA come from the germline V gene (reference sequence).

This clonotype occurred a few times. The chain couples TRBV11-2 to TRBJ2-5; 9 nucleotides match TRBD1. V lost 4 bases to trimming and J lost 5 bases; unmatched junction nucleotides: 11. The CDR3 spans 16 residues. The V gene's germline CDR1 is SGHAT and CDR2 FQNNGV. The CDR3 reads CASSSQDRGPRETQYF. Written as DNA, the CDR3 is TGTGCCAGCAGCTCCCAGGACAGGGGACCTCGGGAGACCCAGTACTTC.

This clonotype was detected a few times. The CDR3 loop reads CASSPDLNKAETQYF. In DNA form, the CDR3 reads TGTGCCAGCAGCCCGGACCTGAACAAGGCAGAGACCCAGTACTTC. This rearrangement joins TRBV27 to TRBJ2-5, with D uncertain. Germline CDR1 and CDR2: MNHEY and SMNVEV (reference sequence). The length of the CDR3 is 15 residues. V was trimmed by 6 bases and J by 4 bases, leaving 18 bases between them.

This clonotype has ten or more counts. The rearrangement links TRBV4-3 to TRBJ2-7; D is uncertain. The CDR3 totals 16 residues. The germline V gene encodes CDR1 LGHNA and CDR2 YSLEER. V dropped 0 bases and J dropped 3 bases, with 15 bases sitting between them. The chain's CDR3 is CASSQDLGLVGYEQYF. CDR3 in DNA: TGCGCCAGCAGCCAAGATCTCGGGCTAGTAGGCTACGAGCAGTACTTC.

This clonotype was seen only a few times. The chain combines TRBV10-3 with TRBJ1-2, with 8 positions matching TRBD1. The J segment lost 4 bases and the V segment lost 0 bases, leaving 4 bases of the junction unmatched. This CDR3 has 15 residues. Germline CDR1 ENHRY, CDR2 SYGVKD. The CDR3 region is CAISESAGGFYGYTF. The CDR3 DNA sequence: TGTGCCATCAGTGAGTCAGCAGGGGGCTTCTATGGCTACACCTTC.

This clonotype was observed a few times. The chain has TRBV6-5 and TRBJ2-7, with TRBD2 matching over 7 bases. The germline V gene encodes CDR1 MNHEY and CDR2 SVGAGI. CDR3 size: 19 residues. After removal of 0 bases from V and 2 bases from J, the junction contained 16 bases not matched to a gene. In nucleotides, the CDR3 is TGTGCCAGCAGTTACTCAGGGCTTTTCGAAGGGAGGGGAACCTACGAGCAGTACTTC. Protein: CASSYSGLFEGRGTYEQYF.

The chain couples TRBV13 to TRBJ2-7, with D maybe TRBD2 (5 bases). CDR1 PRHDT and CDR2 FYEKMQ come from the germline V gene (reference sequence). The CDR3 is made up of 13 amino acids. Trimming took 0 bases from V and 5 from J, leaving 8 bases between them. DNA for the CDR3: TGTGCCAGCAGCTTAGGGGAGAGGGACGAGCAGTACTTC. It codes for CASSLGERDEQYF.

This clonotype has just a few counts. This chain uses TRBV5-1 with TRBJ1-4; TRBD1 matches 9 bases. Germline CDR1 SGHRS, CDR2 YFSETQ. The CDR3 extends over 15 amino acids. The J segment lost 6 bases and the V segment lost 4 bases, leaving 7 bases of the junction unmatched. In DNA form, the CDR3 reads TGCGCCAGCAGCCCGGAGGGACAGGGCCATGAAAAACTGTTTTTT. Its translation: CASSPEGQGHEKLFF.

The V call is TRBV27, the J call TRBJ1-1; 7 bases are shared with TRBD1. In germline, CDR1 is MNHEY, CDR2 SMNVEV (reference sequence). The CDR3 is made up of 14 amino acids. V trimming: 5 bases; J trimming: 4 bases; junction bases outside the gene matches: 7. The CDR3 spells CASSLGQVGTEAFF. The CDR3 DNA follows: TGTGCCAGCAGTCTCGGACAGGTTGGCACTGAAGCTTTCTTT.

This clonotype is a singleton in its sample. At one of its ends the junction is not consistent with the germline gene, which may arise from a read error. J is TRBJ2-7 and V is TRBV4-2; TRBD2 aligns across 9 bases. Looked up from germline, CDR1 is LGHNA and CDR2 is YNFKEQ. The CDR3 covers 17 residues. This chain's CDR3 is CASRQDAVAGGSYEQYF. In DNA form, the CDR3 reads TGTGCCAGCAGGCAAGATGCCGTGGCGGGGGGGTCCTACGAGCAGTACTTC.

This clonotype was found a few times. The V call is TRBV25-1, the J call TRBJ1-4; 9 bases agree with TRBD1. CDR1 and CDR2 from the germline V gene are MGHDK and SYGVNS. The CDR3 is made up of 13 amino acids. Trimming removed 5 bases from V and 7 bases from J; junction bases left unmatched: 2. CDR3: CASSRTGVEKLFF. The CDR3 DNA reads as TGTGCCAGCAGTAGGACAGGGGTTGAAAAACTGTTTTTT.

The chain carries TRBV25-1 and TRBJ2-7, with no clear D. V was trimmed by 1 base and J by 3 bases, leaving 7 bases between them. CDR1 is MGHDK, CDR2 SYGVNS, per germline. The CDR3 has 13 residues. CDR3 amino acids: CASSEFGNYEQYF. CDR3 DNA: TGTGCCAGCAGTGAATTCGGTAACTACGAGCAGTACTTC.

This clonotype was observed a handful of times. The chain carries TRBV11-2 and TRBJ2-7; the D is unclear. The CDR3 totals 14 residues. V lost 0 bases and J 12 bases, leaving 18 bases between the germline ends. Germline V gene sequence: CDR1 SGHAT, CDR2 FQNNGV. The CDR3 protein is CASSLEGTLGKWYF. As DNA, the CDR3 is TGTGCCAGCAGCTTAGAGGGTACCCTAGGGAAGTGGTACTTC.

The gene calls are TRBV20-1 and TRBJ2-1, with 14 bases identical to TRBD2. Germline V gene data show CDR1 as DFQATT and CDR2 as SNEGSKA (reference sequence). This CDR3 contains 14 residues. The V gene end was trimmed by 5 bases and the J gene end by 6 bases; junction bases not matched to a gene: 3. The CDR3, as DNA: TGCAGTGCTGGAGGGACTAGCGGGAGCAATGAGCAGTTCTTC. It translates to CSAGGTSGSNEQFF.

This chain connects TRBV29-1 to TRBJ2-2; no clear D gene. This CDR3 contains 15 residues. Germline lookup yields CDR1 SQVTM and CDR2 ANQGSEA. The V gene lost 4 bases and the J gene lost 0 bases, with 12 bases spanning the gap. This CDR3 is CSVVAASSNTGELFF. The CDR3 bases are TGCAGCGTTGTAGCCGCATCCTCGAACACCGGGGAGCTGTTTTTT.

This clonotype showed up many times. The chain carries TRBV29-1 and TRBJ2-1; TRBD2 matches 10 bases. CDR1 and CDR2 (germline): SQVTM, ANQGSEA. The CDR3 is 16 amino acids. V was clipped by 2 bases and J by 4 bases; unmatched bases: 8. The CDR3 here is CSVEPPSGRAYNEQFF. DNA of the CDR3: TGCAGCGTTGAACCCCCGAGCGGGAGGGCTTACAATGAGCAGTTCTTC.

The chain combines TRBV28 with TRBJ2-7; D remains ambiguous. The CDR3 totals 14 residues. Deletions cut 3 bases from V and 2 bases from J, with 11 bases between. CDR1 is MDHEN, CDR2 SYDVKM, per germline. The CDR3 region is CASSFRVLPYEQYF. CDR3 DNA: TGTGCCAGCAGTTTTCGGGTCCTCCCCTACGAGCAGTACTTC.

V gene TRBV30 combines with J gene TRBJ1-1; 8 nucleotides agree with TRBD1. The length of the CDR3 is 15 residues. Trimming cost V 0 bases and J 5 bases; bases outside gene matches: 8. Germline-derived CDR1 and CDR2 are GTSNPN and SVGIG (reference sequence). The CDR3 here is CAWSVPTGEWTEAFF. The CDR3 DNA follows: TGTGCCTGGAGTGTACCGACAGGGGAATGGACTGAAGCTTTCTTT.

The chain combines TRBV3-1 with TRBJ2-5; D may correspond to TRBD1 or TRBD2 (5 bases each). V shed 1 base and J shed 4 bases, with 13 bases lying between them. This CDR3 is built from 15 residues. In germline, CDR1 is LGHDT, CDR2 YNNKEL (reference sequence). DNA for the CDR3: TGTGCCAGCAGCCAAGTTGACGGGGCTGGAGAGACCCAGTACTTC. It is translated as CASSQVDGAGETQYF.

Many counts were recorded for this clonotype. The V call is TRBV29-1, the J call TRBJ2-1; the D gene is possibly TRBD1 (6 bases). This CDR3 is 16 amino acids long. The V end lost 6 bases, the J end lost 2 bases, and 20 bases lay between the germline ends. CDR1 is SQVTM, CDR2 ANQGSEA, per germline. The CDR3 DNA is TGCAGCGTCCGAGAACCGGGACAATCGACCTACAATGAGCAGTTCTTC. Amino acid sequence: CSVREPGQSTYNEQFF.

The genes are TRBV19 and TRBJ2-5; 14 positions match TRBD2. J lost 3 bases, V lost 5 bases, and 5 bases had no gene match. CDR3 length equals 16 residues. Germline CDR1 is LNHDA and CDR2 is SQIVND (reference sequence). CDR3 region: CASSEGLAGVKETQYF. The CDR3 bases are TGTGCCAGTAGTGAGGGACTAGCGGGAGTAAAAGAGACCCAGTACTTC.

Only a few counts were recorded for this clonotype. This sequence joins TRBV5-1 and TRBJ1-1; D uncertain. The V end lost 0 bases, the J end lost 3 bases, and 12 bases lay between the germline ends. The CDR3 sequence is 15 residues long. The germline CDR1 and CDR2 sequences are SGHRS and YFSETQ. CDR3 nucleotide sequence: TGCGCCAGCAGCTTGGTTCCGGGCGCCTACACTGAAGCTTTCTTT. Its protein product is CASSLVPGAYTEAFF.

This clonotype was seen only a few times. The chain combines TRBV4-1 with TRBJ2-1, with D perhaps matching TRBD1 (5 bases). V lost 0 bases, J lost 8 bases, and 14 bases lay in between. The CDR3 runs to 15 residues. CDR1 is MGHRA, CDR2 YSYEKL, per germline. CDR3 amino acids: CASSQDHPGNYEQFF. In DNA form, the CDR3 reads TGCGCCAGCAGCCAAGATCATCCAGGGAACTATGAGCAGTTCTTC.

This chain connects TRBV29-1 to TRBJ1-2; D gene unclear. Trimming pared 6 bases from V and 2 bases from J, leaving 16 bases between. There are 14 residues in the CDR3. Germline CDR1 and CDR2: SQVTM and ANQGSEA. The CDR3 nucleotides are TGCAGCGTACGCCCGGCCGAAGACAACTATGGCTACACCTTC. Translating gives CSVRPAEDNYGYTF.

This chain links TRBV7-9 with TRBJ2-5; unclear D gene. CDR1 and CDR2 (germline): SEHNR, FQNEAQ (reference sequence). The CDR3 length is 13 residues. The V end was cut by 5 bases, the J end by 7 bases, with 14 bases between. This chain's CDR3 is CASSGPGDGTQYF. CDR3 sequence (DNA): TGTGCCAGCAGCGGCCCTGGGGATGGGACCCAGTACTTC.

V is TRBV29-1 and J is TRBJ2-1, with D possibly TRBD1 on 6 matching bases. The CDR3 loop spans 10 amino acids. Trimming took 8 bases from V and 8 from J, leaving 10 bases between them. Germline V CDR1 and CDR2: SQVTM, ANQGSEA. The CDR3 DNA follows: TGCAGCACCGGACAGCATGAGCAGTTCTTC. Translating it yields CSTGQHEQFF.

This clonotype has more than one count but fewer than ten. This rearrangement joins TRBV7-9 to TRBJ1-4; D may be TRBD1 (6 bases). This CDR3 is 13 amino acids long. Trimming shortened V by 2 bases and J by 8 bases, and 9 bases separated the two germline ends. Germline V gene sequence: CDR1 SEHNR, CDR2 FQNEAQ (reference sequence). The CDR3 loop reads CASSLNQGEKLFF. In DNA, the CDR3 is TGTGCCAGCAGCTTAAACCAGGGGGAAAAACTGTTTTTT.

The rearrangement joins TRBV20-1 to TRBJ2-1; 15 nucleotides match TRBD2. Germline CDR1 reads DFQATT; CDR2 reads SNEGSKA (reference sequence). Unmatched junction bases numbered 1, after V lost 3 bases and J lost 4 bases. The CDR3 loop spans 15 amino acids. CDR3 in DNA: TGCAGTGCTAGGGGACTAGCGGGAGGTTACAATGAGCAGTTCTTC. Its translation is CSARGLAGGYNEQFF.

The genes are TRBV19 and TRBJ1-2; 8 nucleotides match TRBD1. This CDR3 region has 13 residues. Per the germline V gene, CDR1 is LNHDA and CDR2 is SQIVND (reference sequence). V dropped 9 bases and J dropped 4; count of bases not matched to a gene: 7. CDR3: CASGQGLGYGYTF. The DNA for the CDR3 is TGTGCCAGCGGACAGGGCCTCGGCTATGGCTACACCTTC.

This rearrangement joins TRBV20-1 to TRBJ2-7; the D call may be TRBD1 or TRBD2 (6 bases each). Per the germline V gene, CDR1 is DFQATT and CDR2 is SNEGSKA (reference sequence). V gave up 6 bases and J gave up 0 bases, with 15 bases separating them. This CDR3 contains 14 residues. CDR3: CSAQGTFHSYEQYF. The CDR3 coding sequence is TGCAGTGCCCAGGGGACTTTTCACTCCTACGAGCAGTACTTC.

The chain recombines TRBV4-1 with TRBJ2-7; D may be TRBD1 (5 bases). Germline V CDR1 and CDR2: MGHRA, YSYEKL. V gave up 4 bases and J gave up 2 bases, with 15 bases separating them. The CDR3 is 15 residues long. CDR3 coding DNA: TGCGCCAGCAGCCCGGACAATGGTCCTACCTACGAGCAGTACTTC. Protein sequence: CASSPDNGPTYEQYF.